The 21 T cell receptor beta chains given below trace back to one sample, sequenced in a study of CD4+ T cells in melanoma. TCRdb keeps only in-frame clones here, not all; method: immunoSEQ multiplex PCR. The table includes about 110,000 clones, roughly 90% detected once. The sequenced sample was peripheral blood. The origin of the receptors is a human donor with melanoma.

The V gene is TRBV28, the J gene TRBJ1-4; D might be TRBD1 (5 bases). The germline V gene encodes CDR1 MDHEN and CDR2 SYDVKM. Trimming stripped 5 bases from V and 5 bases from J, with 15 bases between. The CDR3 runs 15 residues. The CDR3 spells CASSRGFPGNEKLFF. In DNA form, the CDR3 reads TGTGCCAGCAGTCGGGGCTTTCCAGGGAATGAAAAACTGTTTTTT.

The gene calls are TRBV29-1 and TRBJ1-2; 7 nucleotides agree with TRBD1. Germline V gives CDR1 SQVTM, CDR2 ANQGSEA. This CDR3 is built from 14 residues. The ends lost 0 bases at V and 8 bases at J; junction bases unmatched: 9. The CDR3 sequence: CSVEDRDRKKGYTF. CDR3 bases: TGCAGCGTTGAAGACCGGGACAGAAAAAAGGGCTACACCTTC.

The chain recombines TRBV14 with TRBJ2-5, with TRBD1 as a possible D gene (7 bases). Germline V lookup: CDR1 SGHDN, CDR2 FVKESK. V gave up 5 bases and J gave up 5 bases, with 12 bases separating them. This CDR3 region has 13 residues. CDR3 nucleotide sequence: TGTGCCAGCAGCACCAGGGGGGACGAGACCCAGTACTTC. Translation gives CASSTRGDETQYF.

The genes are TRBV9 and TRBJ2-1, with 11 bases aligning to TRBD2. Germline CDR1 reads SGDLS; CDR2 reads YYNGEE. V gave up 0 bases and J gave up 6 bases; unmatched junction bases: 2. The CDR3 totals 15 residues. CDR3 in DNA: TGTGCCAGCAGCGTAGATAGCGGGGGGGGCAATGAGCAGTTCTTC. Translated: CASSVDSGGGNEQFF.

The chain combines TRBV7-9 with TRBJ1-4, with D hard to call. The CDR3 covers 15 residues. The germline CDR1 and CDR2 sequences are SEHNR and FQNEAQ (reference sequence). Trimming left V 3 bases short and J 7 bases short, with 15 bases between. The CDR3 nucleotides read TGTGCCAGCAGCTTTACACGGGTCGGGAGTGAAAAACTGTTTTTT. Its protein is CASSFTRVGSEKLFF.

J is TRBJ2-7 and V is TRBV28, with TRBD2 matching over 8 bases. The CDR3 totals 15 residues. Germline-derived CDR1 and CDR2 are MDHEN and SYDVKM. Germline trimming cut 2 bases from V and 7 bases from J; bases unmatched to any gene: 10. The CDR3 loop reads CASSLVGSGVWEQYF. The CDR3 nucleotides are TGTGCCAGCAGTTTAGTCGGTAGCGGGGTCTGGGAGCAGTACTTC. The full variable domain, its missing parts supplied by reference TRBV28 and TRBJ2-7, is DVKVTQSSRYLVKRTGEKVFLECVQDMDHENMFWYRQDPGLGLRLIYFSYDVKMKEKGDIPEGYSVSREKKERFSLILESASTNQTSMYLCASSLVGSGVWEQYFGPGTRLTVT.

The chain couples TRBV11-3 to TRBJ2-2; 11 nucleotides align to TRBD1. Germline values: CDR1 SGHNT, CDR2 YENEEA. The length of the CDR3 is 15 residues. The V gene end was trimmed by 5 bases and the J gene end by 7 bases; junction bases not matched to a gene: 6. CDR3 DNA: TGTGCCAGCAGCCCCTGGACAGGGGGCATCGGGGAGCTGTTTTTT. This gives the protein CASSPWTGGIGELFF.

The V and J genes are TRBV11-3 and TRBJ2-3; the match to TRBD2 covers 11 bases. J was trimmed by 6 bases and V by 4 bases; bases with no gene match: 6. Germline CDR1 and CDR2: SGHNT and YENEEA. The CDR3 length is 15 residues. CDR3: CASSYSGRAWDTQYF. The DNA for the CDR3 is TGTGCCAGCAGCTATAGCGGGAGGGCCTGGGATACGCAGTATTTT.

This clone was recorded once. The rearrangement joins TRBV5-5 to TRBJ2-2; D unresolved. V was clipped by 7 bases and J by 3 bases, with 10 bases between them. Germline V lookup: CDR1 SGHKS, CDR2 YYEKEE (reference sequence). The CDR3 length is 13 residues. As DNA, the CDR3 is TGTGCCAGCTCCGGTTATGACACCGGGGAGCTGTTTTTT. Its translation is CASSGYDTGELFF.

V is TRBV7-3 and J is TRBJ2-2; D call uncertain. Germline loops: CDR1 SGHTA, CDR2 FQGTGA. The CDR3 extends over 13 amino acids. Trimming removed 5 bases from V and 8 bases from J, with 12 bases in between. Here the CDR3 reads CASSPPGSGELFF. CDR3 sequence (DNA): TGTGCCAGCAGCCCCCCCGGAAGTGGGGAGCTGTTTTTT.

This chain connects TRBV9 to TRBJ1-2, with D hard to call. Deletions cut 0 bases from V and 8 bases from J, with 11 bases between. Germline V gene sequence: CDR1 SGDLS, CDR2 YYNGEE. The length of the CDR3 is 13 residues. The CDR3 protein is CASSVGSRRGYTF. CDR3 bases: TGTGCCAGCAGCGTAGGTTCCCGAAGGGGCTACACCTTC.

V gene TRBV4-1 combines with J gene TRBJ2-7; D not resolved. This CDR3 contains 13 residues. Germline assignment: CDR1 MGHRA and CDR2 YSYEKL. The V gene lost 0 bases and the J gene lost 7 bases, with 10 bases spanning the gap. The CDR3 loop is CASSQDAVGEQYF. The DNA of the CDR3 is TGCGCCAGCAGCCAAGATGCAGTCGGAGAGCAGTACTTC.

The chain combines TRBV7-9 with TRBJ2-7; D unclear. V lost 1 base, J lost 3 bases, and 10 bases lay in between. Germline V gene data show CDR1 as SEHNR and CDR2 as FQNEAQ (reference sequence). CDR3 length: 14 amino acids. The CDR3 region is CASSLGAGIYEQYF. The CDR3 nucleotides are TGTGCCAGCAGCTTAGGTGCCGGAATCTACGAGCAGTACTTC.

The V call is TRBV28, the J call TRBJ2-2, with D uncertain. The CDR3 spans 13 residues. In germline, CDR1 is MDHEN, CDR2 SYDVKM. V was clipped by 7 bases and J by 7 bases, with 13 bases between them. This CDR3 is CASTVPWGGELFF. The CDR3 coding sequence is TGTGCCAGCACCGTGCCATGGGGCGGGGAGCTGTTTTTT.

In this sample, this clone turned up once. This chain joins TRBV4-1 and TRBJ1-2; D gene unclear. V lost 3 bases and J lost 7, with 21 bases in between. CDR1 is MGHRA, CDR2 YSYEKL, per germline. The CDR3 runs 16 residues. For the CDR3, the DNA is TGCGCCAGCAGCCAGAAGGATCGGATTTTTTCCAGTGGCTACACCTTC. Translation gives CASSQKDRIFSSGYTF.

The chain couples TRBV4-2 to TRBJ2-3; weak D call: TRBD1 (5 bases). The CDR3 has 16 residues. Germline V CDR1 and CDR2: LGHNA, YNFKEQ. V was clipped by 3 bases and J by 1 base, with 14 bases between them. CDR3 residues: CASSQIAQGGTDTQYF. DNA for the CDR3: TGTGCCAGCAGCCAGATCGCCCAGGGTGGCACAGATACGCAGTATTTT.

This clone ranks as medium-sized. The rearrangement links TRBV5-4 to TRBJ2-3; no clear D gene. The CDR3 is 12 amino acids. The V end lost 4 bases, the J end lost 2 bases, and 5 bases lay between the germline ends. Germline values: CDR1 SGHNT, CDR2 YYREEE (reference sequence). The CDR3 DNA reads TGTGCCAGCAGCGTCTCCACAGATACGCAGTATTTT. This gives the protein CASSVSTDTQYF. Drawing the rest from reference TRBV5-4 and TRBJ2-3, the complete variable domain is ETGVTQSPTHLIKTRGQQVTLRCSSQSGHNTVSWYQQALGQGPQFIFQYYREEENGRGNFPPRFSGLQFPNYSSELNVNALELDDSALYLCASSVSTDTQYFGPGTRLTVL.

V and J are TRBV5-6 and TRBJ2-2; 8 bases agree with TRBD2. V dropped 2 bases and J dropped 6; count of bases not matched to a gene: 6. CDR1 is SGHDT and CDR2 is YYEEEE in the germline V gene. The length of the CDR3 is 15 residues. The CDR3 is CASSLVTAGAGELFF. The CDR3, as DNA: TGTGCCAGCAGCTTAGTTACAGCGGGGGCCGGGGAGCTGTTTTTT.

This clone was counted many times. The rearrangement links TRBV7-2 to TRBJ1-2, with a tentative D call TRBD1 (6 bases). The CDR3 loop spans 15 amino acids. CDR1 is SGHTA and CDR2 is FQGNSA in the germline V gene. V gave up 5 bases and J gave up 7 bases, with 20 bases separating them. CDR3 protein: CASSHLTGQRGGYTF. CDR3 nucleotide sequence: TGTGCCAGCAGCCACCTTACTGGACAGCGGGGTGGCTACACCTTC.

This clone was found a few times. CDR3 amino acids: CASSPRDNYPNEQFF. The CDR3 region has the DNA TGTGCCAGCAGCCCCCGGGACAACTACCCCAATGAGCAGTTCTTC. The chain couples TRBV7-3 to TRBJ2-1; TRBD1 is a possible D gene (6 bases). CDR3 length equals 15 residues. CDR1 and CDR2 (germline): SGHTA, FQGTGA. The V end lost 5 bases, the J end lost 6 bases, and 17 bases lay between the germline ends.

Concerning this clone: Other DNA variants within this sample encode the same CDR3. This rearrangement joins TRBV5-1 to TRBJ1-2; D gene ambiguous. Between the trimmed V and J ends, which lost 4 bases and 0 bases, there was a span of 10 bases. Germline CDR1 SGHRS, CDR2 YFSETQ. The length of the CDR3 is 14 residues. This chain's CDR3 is CASSLESPNYGYTF. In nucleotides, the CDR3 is TGCGCCAGCAGCCTAGAGAGCCCTAACTATGGCTACACCTTC.